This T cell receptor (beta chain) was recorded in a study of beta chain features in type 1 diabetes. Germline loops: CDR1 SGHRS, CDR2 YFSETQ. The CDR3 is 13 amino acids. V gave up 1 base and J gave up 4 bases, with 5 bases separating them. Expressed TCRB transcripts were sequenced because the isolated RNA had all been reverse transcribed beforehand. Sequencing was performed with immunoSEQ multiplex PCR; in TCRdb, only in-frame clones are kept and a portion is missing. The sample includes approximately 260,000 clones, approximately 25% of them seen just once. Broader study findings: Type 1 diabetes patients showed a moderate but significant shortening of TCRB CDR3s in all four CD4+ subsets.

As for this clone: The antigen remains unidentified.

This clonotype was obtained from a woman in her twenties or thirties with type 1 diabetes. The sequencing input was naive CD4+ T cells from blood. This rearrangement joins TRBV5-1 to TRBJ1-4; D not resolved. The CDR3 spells CASSLSVNEKLFF. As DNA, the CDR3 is TGCGCCAGCAGCTTGTCAGTTAATGAAAAACTGTTTTTT. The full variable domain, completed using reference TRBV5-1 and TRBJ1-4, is KAGVTQTPRYLIKTRGQQVTLSCSPISGHRSVSWYQQTPGQGLQFLFEYFSETQRNKGNFPGRFSGRQFSNSRSEMNVSTLELGDSALYLCASSLSVNEKLFFGSGTQLSVL.